This TCR beta chain was sequenced during a study of beta chain features in type 1 diabetes. CDR3 length: 13 residues. V lost 1 base and J 4 bases, leaving 7 bases between the germline ends. Germline CDR1 is LNHDA and CDR2 is SQIVND (reference sequence). The study reverse transcribed the entire isolated RNA, so it sequenced expressed TCRB transcripts. TCRdb keeps only in-frame clones here, not all; method: immunoSEQ multiplex PCR. The table records hundreds of thousands of clones, about 30% of them present only once. General study points: Cells with high TCR expression could be over-represented by cDNA sequencing.

To note about this clone: What it recognizes is unknown.

The chain couples TRBV19 to TRBJ2-5; tentatively, D is TRBD2 (6 bases). Sequenced sample: naive CD4+ T cells from blood. The receptor's source is a young man in good health. The CDR3: CASSIVGGETQYF. CDR3 coding DNA: TGTGCCAGTAGTATAGTGGGGGGAGAGACCCAGTACTTC.